A single sample is the source of the 31 T cell receptor beta chains below, sequenced in a study of blood T cells in healthy people across ages. A second PCR, run for roughly 7 to 11 cycles, used a sample-barcoded 5' primer plus a J-beta primer mix. In TCRdb, the 5' RACE reads were re-called with MiXCR into one record per CDR3 protein. The data hold roughly 680,000 distinct CDR3 sequences, with around 45% observed a single time. The sequenced sample consisted of blood. These receptors originate from a woman aged 60-75 years in good health.

The J gene is TRBJ2-3, the V gene TRBV29-1; TRBD1 matches 10 bases. Per germline, CDR1 SQVTM and CDR2 ANQGSEA. CDR3 length: 15 amino acids. Trimming cost V 7 bases and J 1 base; bases outside gene matches: 8. CDR3 sequence reads: CSGSTGTGGTDTQYF. DNA of the CDR3: TGCAGCGGGTCTACCGGGACAGGGGGCACAGATACGCAGTATTTT.

This clonotype was seen a handful of times. J is TRBJ2-3 and V is TRBV29-1; 14 bases are a match to TRBD2. Trimming cost V 1 base and J 2 bases; bases outside gene matches: 8. Per germline, CDR1 SQVTM and CDR2 ANQGSEA. This CDR3 has 18 residues. The CDR3 DNA reads TGCAGCGTTGAAGCCCGCGGACTAGCGGGAGGTCTCACAGATACGCAGTATTTT. Its translation: CSVEARGLAGGLTDTQYF.

The chain employs TRBV4-2 and TRBJ2-1, with a tentative D call TRBD2 (5 bases). The CDR3 covers 15 residues. V was shortened by 0 bases and J by 2 bases, with 8 bases between the two germline ends. Germline CDR1 reads LGHNA; CDR2 reads YNFKEQ. This CDR3 is CASSQDVTTYNEQFF. The DNA of the CDR3 is TGTGCCAGCAGCCAAGATGTGACTACCTACAATGAGCAGTTCTTC.

The chain carries TRBV12-3 or TRBV12-4 and TRBJ1-1; TRBD1 matches 8 bases. The CDR3 contains 16 residues. J lost 4 bases, V lost 5 bases, and 12 bases had no gene match. CDR3 region: CASSREGQGLSTEAFF. The DNA for the CDR3 is TGTGCCAGCAGTCGCGAAGGACAGGGTTTGAGCACTGAAGCTTTCTTT.

As to this clonotype: Since a much larger clone is just one base distant, this may be a read error. The chain combines TRBV3-1 with TRBJ2-3; the match to TRBD2 covers 9 bases. Germline CDR1 reads LGHDT; CDR2 reads YNNKEL (reference sequence). The CDR3 spans 15 residues. The junction had 3 bases not matched to a gene; V was cut back by 0 bases and J by 5 bases. The chain's CDR3 is CASSQEAGGRDTQYF. The CDR3 nucleotides are TGTGCCAGCAGCCAAGAGGCGGGAGGGCGAGATACGCAGTATTTT.

Concerning this clonotype itself: Relative to the germline gene, one junction end is altered; a read error may explain this. The chain links TRBV29-1 to TRBJ1-4; D not certain. This CDR3 has 13 residues. Germline CDR1 SQVTM, CDR2 ANQGSEA. The CDR3 here is CSVARSTNENLFF. As DNA, the CDR3 is TGCAGCGTTGCGCGGTCAACTAATGAAAACCTGTTTTTT.

The chain's CDR3 is CSARGTVEKLFF. CDR3 nucleotide sequence: TGCAGCGCTAGGGGAACGGTTGAAAAACTGTTTTTT. V usage is TRBV29-1 and J usage is TRBJ1-4, with D possibly being TRBD1 (5 bases). Per the germline V gene, CDR1 is SQVTM and CDR2 is ANQGSEA. The length of the CDR3 is 12 residues. V was trimmed by 7 bases and J by 7 bases, leaving 13 bases between them.

The table lists this clonotype with a count of one. This sequence joins TRBV28 and TRBJ2-5; possible D gene TRBD2, 5 bases. V was pared by 8 bases and J by 4 bases, with 14 bases between. The germline gives CDR1 MDHEN, CDR2 SYDVKM. The CDR3 covers 13 residues. The CDR3 is CASPGLPRETQYF. CDR3 DNA: TGTGCCAGCCCTGGACTGCCTCGAGAGACCCAGTACTTC.

V gene TRBV9 combines with J gene TRBJ2-2, with 7 bases aligning to TRBD1. The junction had 5 bases not matched to a gene; V was cut back by 2 bases and J by 7 bases. The CDR3 has 14 residues. Germline assignment: CDR1 SGDLS and CDR2 YYNGEE. CDR3 nucleotide sequence: TGTGCCAGCAGCGTTACAGGGGCAGACGGGGAGCTGTTTTTT. As protein: CASSVTGADGELFF.

The chain recombines TRBV20-1 with TRBJ2-5; 9 nucleotides line up with TRBD1. Gene TRBJ2-7 matches the end of the DNA better, so the J call may be wrong. Germline CDR1 is DFQATT and CDR2 is SNEGSKA (reference sequence). The CDR3 has 15 residues. The CDR3 nucleotides read TGCAGTGCTAGAGACCGGGACAGGGATGCCAGCGAGCAGTACTTC. Protein: CSARDRDRDASEQYF.

The J gene is TRBJ1-5, the V gene TRBV28; TRBD1 might be the D (5 bases). CDR1 is MDHEN, CDR2 SYDVKM, per germline. V was clipped by 2 bases and J by 3 bases, with 11 bases between them. The CDR3 covers 15 residues. The CDR3 spells CASSLPEGLNQPQHF. CDR3 coding DNA: TGTGCCAGCAGTTTACCCGAGGGGCTCAATCAGCCCCAGCATTTT.

The V gene is TRBV7-2, the J gene TRBJ2-1; D unresolved. Trimming removed 1 base from V and 8 bases from J, with 9 bases in between. CDR3 length: 13 amino acids. Germline CDR1 SGHTA, CDR2 FQGNSA. Here the CDR3 reads CASSLDMGDEQFF. CDR3 DNA: TGTGCCAGCAGCTTAGATATGGGCGATGAGCAGTTCTTC.

The sample holds a few counts of this clonotype. The chain joins TRBV4-3 to TRBJ2-7; D remains ambiguous. The length of the CDR3 is 14 residues. V lost 1 base and J lost 2, with 9 bases in between. Germline CDR1 reads LGHNA; CDR2 reads YSLEER. The CDR3 reads CASSQAVGTYEQYF. The CDR3 DNA reads as TGCGCCAGCAGCCAAGCAGTGGGGACCTACGAGCAGTACTTC.

The rearrangement links TRBV2 to TRBJ2-5, with TRBD2 identical over 7 bases. This CDR3 region has 14 residues. Germline V gene data show CDR1 as SNHLY and CDR2 as FYNNEI. Trimming at V came to 5 bases and at J to 5 bases, leaving 8 bases not matched to a gene. The CDR3 bases are TGTGCCAGCAGTTTAGCACGGGAGGTCGAGACCCAGTACTTC. As protein: CASSLAREVETQYF. Using reference TRBV2 and TRBJ2-5 for the parts outside the CDR3, the full variable domain is EPEVTQTPSHQVTQMGQEVILRCVPISNHLYFYWYRQILGQKVEFLVSFYNNEISEKSEIFDDQFSVERPDGSNFTLKIRSTKLEDSAMYFCASSLAREVETQYFGPGTRLLVL.

This clonotype was detected only a few times. The genes are TRBV28 and TRBJ1-4, with TRBD1 as a possible D gene (5 bases). Deletions cut 5 bases from V and 8 bases from J, with 15 bases between. The CDR3 consists of 14 residues. The germline V gene encodes CDR1 MDHEN and CDR2 SYDVKM. The CDR3 reads CASSPYGGREKLFF. CDR3 coding DNA: TGTGCCAGCAGTCCCTACGGGGGTCGGGAAAAACTGTTTTTT. Drawing the rest from reference TRBV28 and TRBJ1-4, the complete variable domain is DVKVTQSSRYLVKRTGEKVFLECVQDMDHENMFWYRQDPGLGLRLIYFSYDVKMKEKGDIPEGYSVSREKKERFSLILESASTNQTSMYLCASSPYGGREKLFFGSGTQLSVL.

This clonotype has a handful of counts. For the CDR3, the DNA is TGTGCCAGCAGCCTTTCCCGGGGGAGGTACACTGAAGCTTTCTTT. The encoded protein is CASSLSRGRYTEAFF. The genes are TRBV7-2 and TRBJ1-1; TRBD1 might be the D (5 bases). V was shortened by 5 bases and J by 3 bases, with 16 bases between the two germline ends. The CDR3 extends over 15 amino acids. CDR1 is SGHTA, CDR2 FQGNSA, per germline.

The chain combines TRBV7-9 with TRBJ2-7; 14 bases match TRBD2. V shed 1 base and J 11 bases; nucleotides not matched to a gene: 4. The CDR3 runs to 14 residues. Germline loops: CDR1 SEHNR, CDR2 FQNEAQ (reference sequence). CDR3: CASSLGTSGRRKYF. The CDR3 DNA sequence: TGTGCCAGCAGCTTAGGGACTAGCGGGAGGCGGAAGTACTTC.

This clonotype has a handful of counts. The genes are TRBV27 and TRBJ1-6, with TRBD1 matching over 8 bases. This CDR3 is 13 amino acids long. The germline gives CDR1 MNHEY, CDR2 SMNVEV (reference sequence). V lost 3 bases, J lost 9 bases, and 1 base stayed unmatched. Here the CDR3 reads CASSLTGASPLHF. The CDR3 region has the DNA TGTGCCAGCAGTTTGACAGGGGCTTCACCCCTCCACTTT.

This clonotype was found a few times. The V and J genes are TRBV7-9 and TRBJ2-7, with 7 nucleotides matching TRBD1. This CDR3 is 14 amino acids long. V lost 5 bases and J lost 5; bases outside the gene matches: 9. The germline gives CDR1 SEHNR, CDR2 FQNEAQ (reference sequence). CDR3: CASSPRDSDHEQYF. The CDR3 nucleotides read TGTGCCAGCAGCCCGAGGGACAGCGACCACGAGCAGTACTTC. Full variable domain (remainder filled in from reference TRBV7-9 and TRBJ2-7): DTGVSQNPRHKITKRGQNVTFRCDPISEHNRLYWYRQTLGQGPEFLTYFQNEAQLEKSRLLSDRFSAERPKGSFSTLEIQRTEQGDSAMYLCASSPRDSDHEQYFGPGTRLTVT.

This clonotype has a handful of counts. V gene TRBV25-1 combines with J gene TRBJ2-5; possibly TRBD1 or TRBD2 for D (5 bases each). From germline, CDR1 is MGHDK and CDR2 SYGVNS. Deletions cut 4 bases from V and 5 bases from J, with 20 bases between. The CDR3 length is 16 residues. Written as DNA, the CDR3 is TGTGCCAGCAGTGTCGGGACCTCCGGGTGGTGGGAGACCCAGTACTTC. Residues: CASSVGTSGWWETQYF.

This clonotype was counted a single time. The chain uses TRBV29-1 and TRBJ2-7; 7 bases fit TRBD1. There are 11 residues in the CDR3. Germline CDR1 SQVTM, CDR2 ANQGSEA. The CDR3 sequence is CIGTANYEQYF. CDR3 in DNA: TGCATCGGGACAGCCAACTACGAGCAGTACTTC.

CDR3 sequence (DNA): TGTGCCAGCTCACCACCTTCCCCGAGTAGCAGCTACGAGCAGTACTTC. It codes for CASSPPSPSSSYEQYF. The chain couples TRBV18 to TRBJ2-7, with unresolved D. Germline CDR1 KGHSH, CDR2 LQKENI. The germline V and J ends were trimmed by 0 bases and 3 bases, with 15 bases remaining between them. This CDR3 has 16 residues.

This chain links TRBV12-3 or TRBV12-4 with TRBJ2-4, with TRBD2 matching 9 bases. The CDR3 length is 21 residues. Germline trimming cut 1 base from V and 0 bases from J; bases unmatched to any gene: 16. DNA for the CDR3: TGTGCCAGCAGTTTAGATTTGCGTAGCGGGAGAGCGGGGATAGCCAAAAACATTCAGTACTTC. This codes for CASSLDLRSGRAGIAKNIQYF.

This clonotype was seen ten or more times. This sequence joins TRBV5-1 and TRBJ2-5, with D perhaps TRBD1 (6 bases). V dropped 2 bases and J dropped 6 bases, with 11 bases sitting between them. Looked up from germline, CDR1 is SGHRS and CDR2 is YFSETQ. This CDR3 has 13 residues. CDR3 sequence: CASSFTGQKTQYF. As DNA, the CDR3 is TGCGCCAGCAGCTTTACAGGGCAAAAGACCCAGTACTTC.

The rearrangement uses TRBV29-1 and TRBJ2-1; TRBD2 aligns across 8 bases. This CDR3 region has 15 residues. Germline values: CDR1 SQVTM, CDR2 ANQGSEA. The V gene end was trimmed by 3 bases and the J gene end by 1 base; junction bases not matched to a gene: 5. This chain's CDR3 is CSVDTPSGSYNEQFF. The DNA of the CDR3 is TGCAGCGTTGACACCCCTAGCGGGTCCTACAATGAGCAGTTCTTC.

This clonotype has only a few counts. The chain uses TRBV11-1 and TRBJ2-1, with TRBD2 matching 12 bases. With 5 bases clipped from V and 9 bases from J, the junction kept 8 bases outside the gene matches. CDR1 is SGHAT, CDR2 FQDESV, per germline (reference sequence). The CDR3 sequence is 15 residues long. DNA of the CDR3: TGTGCCAGCAGCATTCGACTAGCGGGAGATGGTGAGCAGTTCTTC. It specifies CASSIRLAGDGEQFF.

Only a few counts were recorded for this clonotype. The V gene is TRBV18, the J gene TRBJ2-1; D is uncertain. CDR3 size: 13 residues. Germline loops: CDR1 KGHSH, CDR2 LQKENI. Trimming took 6 bases from V and 7 from J, leaving 13 bases between them. The CDR3 spells CASSRALGNEQFF. As DNA, the CDR3 is TGTGCCAGCTCCCGAGCATTGGGTAATGAGCAGTTCTTC. Combining the CDR3 with reference TRBV18 and TRBJ2-1 gives the whole variable domain NAGVMQNPRHLVRRRGQEARLRCSPMKGHSHVYWYRQLPEEGLKFMVYLQKENIIDESGMPKERFSAEFPKEGPSILRIQQVVRGDSAAYFCASSRALGNEQFFGPGTRLTVL.

V gene TRBV7-2 combines with J gene TRBJ2-5; a weak D match, TRBD2 (6 bases). V shed 5 bases and J shed 4 bases, with 17 bases lying between them. CDR3 length: 15 residues. Germline V gene sequence: CDR1 SGHTA, CDR2 FQGNSA. The CDR3 coding sequence is TGTGCCAGCAGCCGACTACAGATTAGCGGAGAGACCCAGTACTTC. Translation: CASSRLQISGETQYF.

This clonotype was observed a handful of times. This sequence joins TRBV6-2 or TRBV6-3 and TRBJ2-1; D is unresolved. The CDR3 consists of 14 residues. CDR1 is MNHEY and CDR2 is SVGEGT in the germline V gene. V shed 2 bases and J shed 4 bases, with 9 bases lying between them. The CDR3 loop reads CASSYGSGYNEQFF. CDR3 nucleotide sequence: TGTGCCAGCAGTTACGGCAGTGGTTACAATGAGCAGTTCTTC.

The chain is built from TRBV20-1 and TRBJ2-1, with 11 bases aligning to TRBD2. V shed 5 bases, J shed 4 bases, and the junction held 10 bases outside the gene matches. Germline CDR1 and CDR2: DFQATT and SNEGSKA (reference sequence). CDR3 length: 16 residues. The CDR3 here is CSAQEGTSGSYNEQFF. CDR3 nucleotide sequence: TGCAGTGCTCAGGAGGGGACTAGCGGAAGTTACAATGAGCAGTTCTTC.

The chain is built from TRBV7-2 and TRBJ1-1; D might be TRBD1 (6 bases). The V gene lost 6 bases and the J gene lost 3 bases, with 17 bases spanning the gap. The germline gives CDR1 SGHTA, CDR2 FQGNSA. This CDR3 is 15 amino acids long. CDR3 residues: CASRDTGIFDTEAFF. The CDR3 coding sequence is TGTGCCAGCAGGGATACAGGGATTTTCGACACTGAAGCTTTCTTT. Complete variable domain (other parts from reference TRBV7-2 and TRBJ1-1): GAGVSQSPSNKVTEKGKDVELRCDPISGHTALYWYRQSLGQGLEFLIYFQGNSAPDKSGLPSDRFSAERTGGSVSTLTIQRTQQEDSAVYLCASRDTGIFDTEAFFGQGTRLTVV.